These 26 T cell receptor beta chains were all obtained from the same sample, sequenced in a study of T-cell memory formation after mild COVID-19. TCRdb processed the 5' RACE reads anew with MiXCR; each CDR3 protein has one entry. The sample shows under 550,000 distinct CDR3 sequences, about 18% of them seen only once. Sequencing was performed on PBMCs or a T cell subset sorted from them (not recorded which). The receptor set was obtained from an adult woman who had mild COVID-19 (a few samples of this study predate the infection). Cell type and time point are not known.

This clonotype was observed a handful of times. V gene TRBV9 combines with J gene TRBJ2-7; tentatively, D is TRBD1 or TRBD2 (5 bases each). The CDR3 consists of 14 residues. The germline V gene encodes CDR1 SGDLS and CDR2 YYNGEE. The V end was cut by 4 bases, the J end by 2 bases, with 13 bases between. CDR3 in amino acids: CASSTDGAAYEQYF. The CDR3 DNA reads as TGTGCCAGCAGCACCGACGGGGCGGCCTACGAGCAGTACTTC.

V gene TRBV7-3 combines with J gene TRBJ2-1; 11 bases line up with TRBD2. CDR1 is SGHTA, CDR2 FQGTGA, per germline. The trim removed 1 base at V and 7 bases at J, leaving 9 bases unmatched. The CDR3 runs to 17 residues. The CDR3 region has the DNA TGTGCCAGCAGCTTAAATAGCGGGGGGGCATTGTGGAATGAGCAGTTCTTC. This translates into CASSLNSGGALWNEQFF. The full variable domain, rest sourced from reference TRBV7-3 and TRBJ2-1, is GAGVSQTPSNKVTEKGKYVELRCDPISGHTALYWYRQSLGQGPEFLIYFQGTGAADDSGLPNDRFFAVRPEGSVSTLKIQRTERGDSAVYLCASSLNSGGALWNEQFFGPGTRLTVL.

The table lists this clonotype with a few counts. This rearrangement joins TRBV6-6 to TRBJ2-7, with 12 bases identical to TRBD2. Trimming took 6 bases from V and 3 from J; bases not matched to a gene: 6. The CDR3 loop spans 15 amino acids. In germline, CDR1 is MNHNY, CDR2 SVGAGI (reference sequence). CDR3 in DNA: TGTGCCAGCAGCTCGCCGGGACTAGCGGGCTACGAGCAGTACTTC. Its translation is CASSSPGLAGYEQYF.

This clonotype was observed a handful of times. DNA for the CDR3: TGTGCCAGCAAGGGCCGCAGCAACTATGGCTACACCTTC. It encodes CASKGRSNYGYTF. This rearrangement joins TRBV6-2 or TRBV6-3 to TRBJ1-2; D not resolved. V lost 7 bases and J lost 2, with 11 bases in between. Germline V gene sequence: CDR1 MNHEY, CDR2 SVGEGT. The CDR3 has 13 residues.

The CDR3 here is CASSVGAGSSYNEQFF. CDR3 in DNA: TGTGCCAGCAGCGTCGGAGCAGGGTCCTCCTACAATGAGCAGTTCTTC. The chain uses TRBV9 and TRBJ2-1, with D possibly being TRBD1 (5 bases). Trimming left V 2 bases short and J 0 bases short, with 12 bases between. This CDR3 is 16 amino acids long. Germline values: CDR1 SGDLS, CDR2 YYNGEE.

This clonotype was counted at least ten times. CDR3 bases: TGTGCCAGCAGCTTGGCCCTCGTGGGGGCGGCCAAAAACATTCAGTACTTC. Protein: CASSLALVGAAKNIQYF. J is TRBJ2-4 and V is TRBV5-6; weak D call: TRBD1 (6 bases). The germline gives CDR1 SGHDT, CDR2 YYEEEE. This CDR3 has 17 amino acids. The V end was cut by 0 bases, the J end by 1 base, with 14 bases between.

This clonotype was counted a few times. The J gene is TRBJ2-5, the V gene TRBV6-2 or TRBV6-3; possibly TRBD1 for D (6 bases). Germline V gene sequence: CDR1 MNHEY, CDR2 SVGEGT. There are 17 residues in the CDR3. Between the trimmed V and J ends, which lost 6 bases and 5 bases, there was a span of 25 bases. The CDR3 DNA reads TGTGCCAGCAGACCCATAACGCGTCACAGGGTTCGCGAGACCCAGTACTTC. Translated, it gives CASRPITRHRVRETQYF.

The chain employs TRBV15 and TRBJ1-1; no firm D call. This CDR3 has 15 residues. V was cut by 0 bases and J by 2 bases, with 10 bases left in between. Germline CDR1 reads LNHNV; CDR2 reads YYDKDF (reference sequence). CDR3 loop: CATSREPRLNTEAFF. The CDR3 bases are TGTGCCACCAGCAGAGAACCCAGACTAAACACTGAAGCTTTCTTT.

This chain links TRBV5-1 with TRBJ2-2; 7 nucleotides align to TRBD2. In germline, CDR1 is SGHRS, CDR2 YFSETQ. V dropped 1 base and J dropped 7; count of bases not matched to a gene: 7. The CDR3 runs to 15 residues. CDR3 bases: TGCGCCAGCAGCTTGCGCGGGAGTGACAGCGGGGAGCTGTTTTTT. Residues: CASSLRGSDSGELFF.

J is TRBJ1-1 and V is TRBV7-2; no definite D call. The V end was cut by 0 bases, the J end by 10 bases, with 12 bases between. The CDR3 covers 13 residues. The V gene's germline CDR1 is SGHTA and CDR2 FQGNSA. Written as DNA, the CDR3 is TGTGCCAGCAGCTTAGCGGACGCAGGTTCAGCTTTCTTT. This sequence encodes CASSLADAGSAFF.

This CDR3 reads CASRPLGGLDEKLFF. For the CDR3, the DNA is TGTGCCAGCAGACCCCTCGGGGGGTTGGATGAAAAACTGTTTTTT. The chain carries TRBV7-6 and TRBJ1-4, with D possibly being TRBD1 (5 bases). The ends were cut back, 6 bases at V and 6 bases at J, with 17 bases in the middle. The CDR3 is made up of 15 amino acids. The germline gives CDR1 SGHVS, CDR2 FNYEAQ. Supplemented by reference TRBV7-6 and TRBJ1-4, the full variable domain reads GAGVSQSPRYKVTKRGQDVALRCDPISGHVSLYWYRQALGQGPEFLTYFNYEAQQDKSGLPNDRFSAERPEGSISTLTIQRTEQRDSAMYRCASRPLGGLDEKLFFGSGTQLSVL.

The rearrangement joins TRBV11-3 to TRBJ2-3; D possibly corresponds to TRBD2 (5 bases). The CDR3 extends over 15 amino acids. Germline V CDR1 and CDR2: SGHNT, YENEEA. V was trimmed by 4 bases and J by 1 base, leaving 12 bases between them. In nucleotides, the CDR3 is TGTGCCAGCAGCTCAGCCCTTAGCGGCACAGATACGCAGTATTTT. This gives the protein CASSSALSGTDTQYF.

This clonotype has just a few counts. The chain is built from TRBV3-1 and TRBJ1-5, with 7 bases identical to TRBD1. This CDR3 has 17 residues. In germline, CDR1 is LGHDT, CDR2 YNNKEL (reference sequence). V shed 1 base and J 6 bases; nucleotides not matched to a gene: 12. The CDR3 region is CASSQVGAGGKGQPQHF. The CDR3 coding sequence is TGTGCCAGCAGCCAAGTTGGCGCAGGGGGGAAGGGTCAGCCCCAGCATTTT.

This clonotype was seen only a few times. The gene calls are TRBV12-3 or TRBV12-4 and TRBJ2-3; a possible D gene is TRBD2 (6 bases). The germline V and J ends were trimmed by 4 bases and 2 bases, with 10 bases remaining between them. The CDR3 consists of 14 residues. CDR3 protein: CASSSGLLTDTQYF. CDR3 DNA: TGTGCCAGCAGTTCCGGACTACTCACAGATACGCAGTATTTT.

Here the CDR3 DNA reads TGTGCCAGCAGCTACCTGGGGGTGGGGGACAGATCCTACGAGCAGTACTTC. Translating gives CASSYLGVGDRSYEQYF. The rearrangement links TRBV7-9 to TRBJ2-7; 7 bases match TRBD1. The CDR3 loop spans 17 amino acids. The V and J ends lost 4 bases and 1 base, in that order; junction bases with no gene match: 13. The germline V gene encodes CDR1 SEHNR and CDR2 FQNEAQ (reference sequence).

This clonotype came up a few times. V and J are TRBV7-2 and TRBJ2-6; 7 bases are shared with TRBD2. Trimming cost V 0 bases and J 1 base; bases outside gene matches: 3. The CDR3 sequence is 17 residues long. From germline, CDR1 is SGHTA and CDR2 FQGNSA. CDR3 residues: CASSLAGGRSGANVLTF. The DNA for the CDR3 is TGTGCCAGCAGCTTAGCGGGAGGGAGATCTGGGGCCAACGTCCTGACTTTC.

The sample holds many counts of this clonotype. The CDR3 bases are TGTGCCAGCAGCGTAGGACCCCAAGTCTCCTACGAGCAGTACTTC. This codes for CASSVGPQVSYEQYF. This chain uses TRBV9 with TRBJ2-7; D not resolved. CDR3 length equals 15 residues. Trimming removed 0 bases at V and 0 bases at J, with 10 bases between. Germline lookup yields CDR1 SGDLS and CDR2 YYNGEE.

V is TRBV11-2 and J is TRBJ2-3; 12 bases match TRBD2. V lost 4 bases, J lost 8 bases, and 10 bases stayed unmatched. This CDR3 is built from 16 residues. CDR1 is SGHAT, CDR2 FQNNGV, per germline. CDR3 loop: CASSSWTSGNPLTQYF. Written as DNA, the CDR3 is TGTGCCAGCAGCTCTTGGACTAGCGGGAATCCCCTTACGCAGTATTTT.

The genes are TRBV29-1 and TRBJ1-1; TRBD1 might be the D (5 bases). The V and J ends lost 7 bases and 0 bases respectively, with 9 bases between them. Germline V CDR1 and CDR2: SQVTM, ANQGSEA. The CDR3 is 12 residues long. In DNA, the CDR3 is TGCAGCGCTGACAGTATGAACACTGAAGCTTTCTTT. This gives the protein CSADSMNTEAFF.

The rearrangement joins TRBV12-3 or TRBV12-4 to TRBJ1-1; a possible D gene is TRBD1 (5 bases). The V and J ends lost 3 bases and 6 bases respectively, with 8 bases between them. This CDR3 contains 12 residues. Here the CDR3 reads CASSFEGAEAFF. In DNA form, the CDR3 reads TGTGCCAGCAGTTTTGAAGGGGCTGAAGCTTTCTTT.

This clonotype was seen repeatedly, ten times or more. This rearrangement joins TRBV12-3 or TRBV12-4 to TRBJ1-5; TRBD1 matches 7 bases. This CDR3 comprises 13 residues. V dropped 2 bases and J dropped 7; count of bases not matched to a gene: 2. CDR3 in DNA: TGTGCCAGCAGTTTACGACAGGGCCAGCCCCAGCATTTT. As protein: CASSLRQGQPQHF.

This chain uses TRBV6-2 or TRBV6-3 with TRBJ1-6; a weak D match, TRBD1 (5 bases). The V end was cut by 4 bases, the J end by 11 bases, with 9 bases between. This CDR3 is 12 amino acids long. CDR1 is MNHEY, CDR2 SVGEGT, per germline. CDR3 DNA: TGTGCCAGCAGTTCGGGGGGGGCACCCCTCCACTTT. Its translation is CASSSGGAPLHF.

The chain recombines TRBV19 with TRBJ1-2; 8 nucleotides agree with TRBD1. The V gene's germline CDR1 is LNHDA and CDR2 SQIVND (reference sequence). Trimming cost V 4 bases and J 4 bases; bases outside gene matches: 11. The CDR3 is 16 amino acids. The CDR3 DNA reads as TGTGCCAGTAGTAGCCCGGACAGGGAAGGAGTCTATGGCTACACCTTC. Translated, it gives CASSSPDREGVYGYTF.

The chain uses TRBV4-1 and TRBJ1-4, with D possibly TRBD1 on 6 matching bases. The length of the CDR3 is 18 residues. Germline V CDR1 and CDR2: MGHRA, YSYEKL. V was trimmed by 4 bases and J by 8 bases, leaving 26 bases between them. CDR3 DNA: TGCGCCAGCAGCCCCAAGACAAGGGGGATCTTTACCGACGAAAAACTGTTTTTT. Its protein is CASSPKTRGIFTDEKLFF.

The V gene is TRBV30, the J gene TRBJ1-1, with a weak D call TRBD1 (5 bases). V was pared by 3 bases and J by 1 base, with 15 bases between. CDR1 and CDR2 from the germline V gene are GTSNPN and SVGIG (reference sequence). CDR3 size: 15 residues. CDR3 DNA: TGTGCCTGGAGGCTCTTAGGGACGAGGAACACTGAAGCTTTCTTT. Protein: CAWRLLGTRNTEAFF. Supplemented by reference TRBV30 and TRBJ1-1, the full variable domain reads SQTIHQWPATLVQPVGSPLSLECTVEGTSNPNLYWYRQAAGRGLQLLFYSVGIGQISSEVPQNLSASRPQDRQFILSSKKLLLSDSGFYLCAWRLLGTRNTEAFFGQGTRLTVV.

This clonotype was observed many times. This chain links TRBV20-1 with TRBJ1-1; 7 bases map to TRBD1. V dropped 0 bases and J dropped 0; count of bases not matched to a gene: 13. Germline CDR1 DFQATT, CDR2 SNEGSKA (reference sequence). This CDR3 is built from 18 residues. The CDR3, as DNA: TGCAGTGCTAGAGATATGGACAGGTCGGGCGAATTGAACACTGAAGCTTTCTTT. Its protein product is CSARDMDRSGELNTEAFF.